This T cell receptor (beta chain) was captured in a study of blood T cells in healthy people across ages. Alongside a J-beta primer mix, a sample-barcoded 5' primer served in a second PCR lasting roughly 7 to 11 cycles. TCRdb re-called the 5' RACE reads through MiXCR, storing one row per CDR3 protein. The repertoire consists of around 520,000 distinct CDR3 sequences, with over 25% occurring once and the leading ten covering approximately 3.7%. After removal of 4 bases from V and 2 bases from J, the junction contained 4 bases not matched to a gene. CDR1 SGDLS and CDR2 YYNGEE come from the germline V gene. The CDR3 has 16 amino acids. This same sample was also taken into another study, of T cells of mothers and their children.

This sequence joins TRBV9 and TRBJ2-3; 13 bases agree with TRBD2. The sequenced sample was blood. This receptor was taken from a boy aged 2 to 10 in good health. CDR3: CASSSGTSGVTDTQYF. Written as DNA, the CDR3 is TGTGCCAGCAGCAGCGGGACTAGCGGGGTCACAGATACGCAGTATTTT.